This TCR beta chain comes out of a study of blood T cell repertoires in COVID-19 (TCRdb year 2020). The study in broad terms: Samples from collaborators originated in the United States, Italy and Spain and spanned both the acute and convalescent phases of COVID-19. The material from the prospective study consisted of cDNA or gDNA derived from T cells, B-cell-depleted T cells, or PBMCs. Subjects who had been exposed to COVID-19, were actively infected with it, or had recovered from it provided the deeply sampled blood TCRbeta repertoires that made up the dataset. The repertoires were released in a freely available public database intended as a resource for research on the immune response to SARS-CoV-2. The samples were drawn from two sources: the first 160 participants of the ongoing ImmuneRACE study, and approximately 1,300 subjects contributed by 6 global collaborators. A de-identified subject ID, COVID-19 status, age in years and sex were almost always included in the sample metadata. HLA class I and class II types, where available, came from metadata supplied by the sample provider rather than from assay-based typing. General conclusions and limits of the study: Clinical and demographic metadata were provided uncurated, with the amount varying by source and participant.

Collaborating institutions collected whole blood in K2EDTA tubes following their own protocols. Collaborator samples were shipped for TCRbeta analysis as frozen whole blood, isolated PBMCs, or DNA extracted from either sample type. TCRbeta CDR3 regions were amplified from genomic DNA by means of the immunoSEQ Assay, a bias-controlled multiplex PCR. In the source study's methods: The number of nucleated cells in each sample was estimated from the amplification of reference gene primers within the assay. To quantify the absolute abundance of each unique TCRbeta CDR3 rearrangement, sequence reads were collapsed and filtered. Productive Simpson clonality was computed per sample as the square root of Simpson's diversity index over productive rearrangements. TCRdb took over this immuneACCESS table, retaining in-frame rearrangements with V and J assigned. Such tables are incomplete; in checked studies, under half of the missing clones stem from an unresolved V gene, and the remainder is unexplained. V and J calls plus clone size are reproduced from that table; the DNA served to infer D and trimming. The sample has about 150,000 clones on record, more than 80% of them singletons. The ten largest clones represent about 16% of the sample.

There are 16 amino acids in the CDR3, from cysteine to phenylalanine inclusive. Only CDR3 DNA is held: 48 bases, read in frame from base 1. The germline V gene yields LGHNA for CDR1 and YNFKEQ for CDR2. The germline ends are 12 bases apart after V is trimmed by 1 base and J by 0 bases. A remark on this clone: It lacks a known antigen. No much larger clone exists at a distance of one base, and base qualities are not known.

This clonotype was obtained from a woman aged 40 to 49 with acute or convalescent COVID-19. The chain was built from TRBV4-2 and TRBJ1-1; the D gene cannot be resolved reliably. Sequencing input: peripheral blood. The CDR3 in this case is CASSQAATYMNTEAFF. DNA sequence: TGTGCCAGCAGCCAAGCCGCCACATACATGAACACTGAAGCTTTCTTT.